The rows below give T cell receptor beta chains drawn from one sample of a study of blood T cell repertoires in COVID-19. Assay: immunoSEQ multiplex PCR; the TCRdb copy retains only in-frame clones and omits some. The sample records about 280,000 clones, 75% to 90% being singletons. The sequencing sample was made of peripheral blood. These receptors were taken from a man in his forties or fifties with acute or convalescent COVID-19. Both conserved end residues are trimmed from each CDR3. Each record gives: CDR3 length, J gene, V gene, CDR3 protein.

14	TRBJ2-1	TRBV5-1	ASSWERGGRHNEQF
13	TRBJ1-2	TRBV4-2	ASTASQWPENGYT
12	TRBJ1-1	TRBV10-3	AISVDSQNTEAF
11	TRBJ1-1	TRBV18	ASSPLGRTEAF
12	TRBJ1-3	TRBV5-1	ASSLDRAGNTIY
14	TRBJ2-2	TRBV5-1	ASSLSSGTGAGELF
14	TRBJ1-1	TRBV7-9	ASSWVTGSRRAEAF
12	TRBJ1-1	TRBV7-3	ASSLTRGNTEAF
11	TRBJ1-1	TRBV4-1	ASSSLLGQGAF
10	TRBJ2-1	TRBV12-3/TRBV12-4	ASSFPTGEQF
16	TRBJ1-2	TRBV7-9	ASSPSPGASVANYGYT
11	TRBJ1-6	TRBV9	ASSVAGDSPLH
12	TRBJ2-1	TRBV19	ASSLRPIASEQF
17	TRBJ2-6	TRBV7-9	ASSPVLGTGGSGANVLT
13	TRBJ2-2	TRBV19	ASRGAPANTGELF
15	TRBJ2-5	TRBV25-1	ASSEYRPLAGQETQY
12	TRBJ2-3	TRBV7-2	ASSKDRSTDTQY
13	TRBJ2-7	TRBV10-1	ASSESTWRGGSQY
12	TRBJ2-7	TRBV7-2	ASSDRQGAYEQY
12	TRBJ2-5	TRBV9	ASSARGLQETQY
10	TRBJ2-5	TRBV30	AWNRGQETQY
9	TRBJ1-1	TRBV20-1	SANMNTEAF
11	TRBJ1-4	TRBV29-1	SAKKGVNEKLF
11	TRBJ1-6	TRBV15	ATSRDGTTPLH
13	TRBJ1-4	TRBV6-6	ASSYSGATKEKLF
13	TRBJ1-6	TRBV27	ASRLTGGFNSPLH
15	TRBJ2-1	TRBV7-3	ASSLSWDGGADNEQF
14	TRBJ2-6	TRBV7-7	ASSLGTRAGANVLT
9	TRBJ1-1	TRBV6-5	ASREGSEAF
10	TRBJ2-7	TRBV5-5	ASSSYAYEQY
11	TRBJ1-5	TRBV10-3	ASSGTANQPQH
11	TRBJ1-5	TRBV10-3	AISRDSDQPQH
10	TRBJ1-5	TRBV19	ASKLQGRPQH
11	TRBJ1-1	TRBV12-3/TRBV12-4	ASSQWEDTEAF
13	TRBJ1-4	TRBV6-6	ASSYPTGAGEGLF
15	TRBJ2-2	TRBV9	ASSVEAGGGSTGELF
13	TRBJ2-7	TRBV11-2	ASSLVGGSIYEQY
13	TRBJ2-5	TRBV18	ASSPRHGDQETQY
14	TRBJ1-4	TRBV5-1	ASSYGGRTGGEKLF
14	TRBJ2-7	TRBV3-1/TRBV3-2	ASSRTTSGGSYEQY
11	TRBJ1-1	TRBV5-1	ASSGQSIAEAF
13	TRBJ1-2	TRBV4-2	ASSQDEGREGGYT
12	TRBJ1-2	TRBV3-1/TRBV3-2	ASSQLGREEGYT
11	TRBJ2-2	TRBV5-1	ASSSDGGGELF
15	TRBJ1-3	TRBV7-9	ASSLGTGVMSGNTIY
14	TRBJ2-1	TRBV10-2	ASRNTGLAGRNEQF
12	TRBJ2-7	TRBV5-8	ASSKGDTQVEQY
12	TRBJ1-3	TRBV9	ASSPGTGRNTIY
12	TRBJ1-1	TRBV2	ASGGGFVGTEAF
11	TRBJ2-7	TRBV5-1	ASSLGGGDEQY
12	TRBJ2-5	TRBV5-1	ASSPGGGTETQY
14	TRBJ2-7	TRBV19	ASTALAAPTSYEQY